This T cell receptor (beta chain) was observed in a study of cytomegalovirus exposure and HLA in healthy donors (dated by TCRdb to about 2017). In the study overall: According to an earlier analysis of a few hundred of the donors, 150 million to 200 million T cells yielded roughly 110 million unique TCR beta sequences and 276 Gb of sequence data. A later genetic analysis used genome-wide SNP genotypes for about three fifths of the roughly 700 donors, treating that subset as a discovery cohort. Roughly 5 DR-DQ haplotypes were handled as single units for association and clustering, since linkage in the cohort was strong. Roughly 300 gigabases of sequencing data and around 80 million unique TCR sequences made up an early release that covered over 550 HLA-typed donors. Typing coverage differed by locus: A, B, C, DRB1 and DQB1 were typed in about 620-640 donors, DQA1 in 500 to 550, DPA1 in 600 to 610, and DPB1 in 450 to 490. In a later analysis, previously published TCR beta repertoires from roughly 710 donors were re-analyzed and high-resolution HLA genotyping was added so that TCR occurrence patterns could be studied. To predict cytomegalovirus infection status, the study combined high-throughput TCR immunosequencing, statistical association of individual TCRs with disease status, and machine learning. Among approximately 370 genotyped donors of the cohort, an average of around 240,000 unique TCR beta nucleotide sequences was sequenced per donor, of which about 19% were non-productive. The later analysis used no new phenotypic data to find candidate immune exposures, relying instead on TCR beta sequences and their occurrence across donors. Of the roughly 400 genotyped donors, about 80% fell in the genetic ancestry cluster associated with self-reported Caucasian donors. An earlier analysis of around 580 of the donors used high-throughput TCR beta sequencing to judge whether each TCR beta V gene segment behaved as functional or pseudogenic. Using immunosequencing, the study profiled T cell repertoires from 666 subjects and related those repertoires to cytomegalovirus serostatus. Every repertoire in the discovery cohort had been generated on one and the same sequencing platform. The study aimed to test whether cataloging public T cell receptors could reveal signatures of past pathogen exposure. In addition to the first cohort of hundreds of subjects, a separate validation cohort of approximately 130 different subjects was used. Class I and class II HLA loci were covered by the typing at four-digit resolution. Donor age, sex, ethnicity and CMV serostatus were compiled together with the repertoire data. Beyond this particular receptor, the publication reports: HLA typing was unavailable for some donors at each locus, so association tests used only the typed subset. Compared with the roughly 710-donor mean, donors in an Asian-associated ancestry cluster had fewer N-insertions in productive TCRs, according to a later genetic analysis. Broadly in line with IMGT annotations, most TCR beta V segments showed up in productive rearrangements about 87% or about 30% of the time in an earlier analysis of 587 of the donors. A later analysis found that HLA-associated TCR beta chains were more clonally expanded and had lower generation probabilities than equally common non-associated chains. This cohort had only TCR beta chains sequenced, and the lack of alpha or paired-chain data limited which features could be detected. The authors suggested that the approach could potentially be extended to other disease states and immunological phenotypes. Correlated functional status among segregating V segments might be attributable to linkage disequilibrium, but an unknown experimental factor could not be ruled out. Some IMGT-functional V segments, including TRBV6-2 and TRBV6-3, could not be distinguished by the 87-base-pair reads and were therefore excluded. A further reported finding was that TCR beta sequences accurately predicted the HLA-A and HLA-B alleles for most subjects in the first cohort. An association between a missense DCLRE1C variant and V-gene and J-gene trimming of TCR beta chains was found in a later genetic analysis and replicated in an independent cohort. Cytomegalovirus status was reported to be diagnosed by the classifier with high specificity and sensitivity in both the original and validation cohorts. According to a later analysis, parvovirus B19, influenza, CMV and Epstein-Barr virus appeared linked to several top co-occurrence clusters. Most CMV-associated TCR beta chains appeared to be HLA-restricted in a later analysis, and the HLA associations seemed to be driven largely by CMV exposure. In a later analysis, the rate of TCR association differed among HLA loci, with DRB1 alleles having the most associated TCRs and HLA-C alleles having the fewest. The earlier analysis of some 560 of the donors excluded approximately 17 rarely observed V segments, including chromosome 9 orphons, because counts were too low. Across donors, most TCR sequences were observed very rarely, whereas some public TCRs were present in many individuals. When HLA alleles, especially DR and DQ, strongly co-occurred, TCR associations were difficult to assign to individual alleles. In a later analysis, 15,000 to 20,000 TCR beta sequences were associated with specific HLA alleles at a false discovery rate of 0.05. Immune exposure information for the cohort was limited to CMV serostatus. The presence/absence analyses assumed that sequencing depth was roughly uniform across donors, and that assumption may not be true. A total of 150 or so TCR beta chains were listed by the study as associated with cytomegalovirus. In vitro tests confirmed that a few of the cytomegalovirus-associated TCR beta chains recognize cytomegalovirus antigens. The sequencing pipeline was judged likely to have produced a cluster of highly shared sequence variants as a technical artifact.

CDR1 and CDR2 are read off the germline V gene as LGHNT and FRNRAP. The CDR3 numbers 17 residues from cysteine through phenylalanine. The only DNA kept is the CDR3, 51 bases in frame from the first base. Trimming takes 6 bases from V and 1 base from J, and the germline ends sit 19 bases apart. The cohort comprised some 730 healthy bone marrow donors. At the time of sampling, every cohort member was nominally healthy, though immune exposures that went unrecorded were likely present. The donor tested CMV seropositive and was one of the 289 seropositive cohort members. Each donor provided a peripheral blood sample, and peripheral blood mononuclear cells were used for TCR beta sequencing. The Qiagen DNeasy Blood Extraction Kit was used to extract genomic DNA from the blood cell samples. Libraries were prepared through the immunoSEQ multiplex PCR assay. For the multiplex PCR, a mixture combining 60 forward primers for TCR Vbeta segments and 13 reverse primers for TCR Jbeta segments was used. The CDR3 region of rearranged TCR beta genes was amplified from genomic DNA by a multiplex PCR assay. The Illumina HiSeq System was used to sequence the amplified TCR beta libraries as 87-base-pair reads. The source study handled its data this way. In a later analysis, tens of millions of unique TCR beta chains were counted across the roughly 610 repertoires, and around 10 million of these chains were shared by at least two donors. Raw reads were error-corrected and collapsed into unique sequences with a nearest-neighbor algorithm that merged closely related sequences to remove PCR and sequencing errors. To assign V, D and J gene segments, CDR3 sequences were aligned to IMGT reference sequences. For a sequence to be retained, a match of at least six nucleotides to both a V gene segment and a J gene segment was required. A rearrangement counted as productive if the CDR3 had no stop codons and remained in frame with V and J, and every other rearrangement counted as non-productive. CDR3 was defined by IMGT convention, running from the second conserved V-encoded cysteine to the conserved J-encoded phenylalanine. The earlier analysis of 450 to 750 of the donors excluded any sequence lacking an unambiguous match to a single V gene segment. In an earlier analysis of 587 of the donors, V segments were called functional above 56.7% productive rearrangements and were called segregating when the between-donor standard deviation exceeded 5%. A statistical classification framework was built to diagnose cytomegalovirus status from the catalog of TCR beta chain sequences. In a later analysis, V and J genes were assigned by comparing TCR nucleotide sequences against IMGT/GENE-DB human TR gene sequences. In a later analysis, CDR3 sequences and most-parsimonious VDJ recombination scenarios were assigned using the TCRdist pipeline. In a later analysis, each TCR beta chain was defined by its CDR3 amino acid sequence together with its V-gene family, and reads lacking a unique V-gene family were excluded. As a way to deal with suspected cross-contamination and a sequencing artifact, a later analysis dropped 450 to 600 nucleotide sequences that were highly shared and had low generation probability. In a later analysis, a clonal expansion index was calculated for each public chain from normalized within-repertoire ranks of inferred template counts. Generation probabilities in a later analysis came from a VDJ recombination model fitted to out-of-frame rearrangements, and those results were checked against IGoR. In a later analysis, TCR-TCR, TCR-HLA and TCR-CMV co-occurrence was scored with hypergeometric tests, and a repertoire-size bias correction was applied to TCR pairs. In a later analysis, false discovery rates were estimated by permuting HLA or CMV assignments 20 times. In a later analysis, co-occurring TCRs were grouped using DBSCAN, and TCRdist sequence similarity was added for clustering within HLA-allele-positive subsets. Repertoires with fewer than 30,000 or more than 120,000 public chains, plus five repertoires with anomalous nucleotide sharing, were excluded from co-occurrence clustering. Not all clones reach the TCRdb copy of this immuneACCESS table, which keeps in-frame sequences only. Checked studies attribute under half of the gap to unresolved V genes and leave the rest unexplained. V and J calls and clone size follow that table, whereas D and trimming were derived from the DNA. This specimen's table enumerates about 190,000 clones. Roughly 0.98% of the sample is held by the ten biggest clonotypes.

About this clone itself: Its binding antigen is unknown.

This TCR derives from a woman aged 25 to 39 in good health and CMV-seropositive. The sample taken for sequencing was PBMCs. The chain employs TRBV12-5 and TRBJ1-3; D gene: possibly TRBD1, on 6 matching bases. The CDR3 region: CASGYSKGVRSGNTIYF. The nucleotides are TGTGCTAGTGGGTACTCCAAGGGGGTTAGATCTGGAAACACCATATATTTT.